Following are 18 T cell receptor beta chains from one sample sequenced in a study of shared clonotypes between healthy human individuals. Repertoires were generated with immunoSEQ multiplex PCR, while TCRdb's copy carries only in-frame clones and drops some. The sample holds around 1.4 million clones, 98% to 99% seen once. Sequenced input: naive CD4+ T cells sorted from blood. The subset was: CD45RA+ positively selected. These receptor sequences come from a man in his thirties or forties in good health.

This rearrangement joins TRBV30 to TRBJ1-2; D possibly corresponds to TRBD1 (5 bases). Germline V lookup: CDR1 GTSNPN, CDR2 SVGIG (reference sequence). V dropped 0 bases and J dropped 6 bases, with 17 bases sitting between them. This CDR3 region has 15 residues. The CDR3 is CAWSVLGAGEDGYTF. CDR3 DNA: TGTGCCTGGAGTGTACTGGGTGCGGGGGAGGATGGCTACACCTTC.

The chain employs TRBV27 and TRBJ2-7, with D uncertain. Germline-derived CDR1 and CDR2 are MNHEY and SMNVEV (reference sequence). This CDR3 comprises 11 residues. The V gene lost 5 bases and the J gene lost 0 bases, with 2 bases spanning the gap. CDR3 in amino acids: CASSRSYEQYF. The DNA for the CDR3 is TGTGCCAGCAGTCGCTCCTACGAGCAGTACTTC.

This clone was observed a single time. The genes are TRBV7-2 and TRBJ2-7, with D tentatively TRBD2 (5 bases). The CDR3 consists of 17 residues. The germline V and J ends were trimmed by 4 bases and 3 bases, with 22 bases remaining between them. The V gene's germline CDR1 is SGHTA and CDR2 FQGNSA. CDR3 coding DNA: TGTGCCAGCAGCTCAAGGGCCAGTTCACTAGTAAACTACGAGCAGTACTTC. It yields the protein CASSSRASSLVNYEQYF.

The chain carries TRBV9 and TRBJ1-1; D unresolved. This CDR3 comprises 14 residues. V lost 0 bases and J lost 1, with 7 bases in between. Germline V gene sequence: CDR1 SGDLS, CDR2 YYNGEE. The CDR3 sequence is CASSVASANTEAFF. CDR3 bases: TGTGCCAGCAGCGTAGCCAGTGCGAACACTGAAGCTTTCTTT. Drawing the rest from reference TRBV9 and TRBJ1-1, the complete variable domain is DSGVTQTPKHLITATGQRVTLRCSPRSGDLSVYWYQQSLDQGLQFLIQYYNGEERAKGNILERFSAQQFPDLHSELNLSSLELGDSALYFCASSVASANTEAFFGQGTRLTVV.

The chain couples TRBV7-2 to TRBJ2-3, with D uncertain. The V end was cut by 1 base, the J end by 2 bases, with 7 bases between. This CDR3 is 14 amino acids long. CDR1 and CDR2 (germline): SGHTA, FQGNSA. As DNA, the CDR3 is TGTGCCAGCAGCTTAGACATTCTCACAGATACGCAGTATTTT. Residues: CASSLDILTDTQYF. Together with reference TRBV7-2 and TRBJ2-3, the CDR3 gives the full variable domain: GAGVSQSPSNKVTEKGKDVELRCDPISGHTALYWYRQSLGQGLEFLIYFQGNSAPDKSGLPSDRFSAERTGGSVSTLTIQRTQQEDSAVYLCASSLDILTDTQYFGPGTRLTVL.

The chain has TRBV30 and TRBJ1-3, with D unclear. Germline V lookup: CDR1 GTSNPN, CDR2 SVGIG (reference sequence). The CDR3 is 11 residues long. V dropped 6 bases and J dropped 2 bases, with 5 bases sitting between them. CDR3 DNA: TGTGCCTGTAGGGCTGGAAACACCATATATTTT. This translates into CACRAGNTIYF.

CDR3 DNA: TGTGCCAGTGGTCCGCACAATCAGCCCCAGCATTTT. It translates to CASGPHNQPQHF. The V gene is TRBV28, the J gene TRBJ1-5, with D hard to call. V gave up 9 bases and J gave up 3 bases, with 9 bases separating them. The CDR3 is 12 amino acids. The V gene's germline CDR1 is MDHEN and CDR2 SYDVKM.

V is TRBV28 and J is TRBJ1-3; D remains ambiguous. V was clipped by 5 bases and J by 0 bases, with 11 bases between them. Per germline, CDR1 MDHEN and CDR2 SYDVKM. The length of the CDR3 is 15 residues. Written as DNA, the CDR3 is TGTGCCAGCAGTGCCGCGGGATTCTCTGGAAACACCATATATTTT. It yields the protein CASSAAGFSGNTIYF.

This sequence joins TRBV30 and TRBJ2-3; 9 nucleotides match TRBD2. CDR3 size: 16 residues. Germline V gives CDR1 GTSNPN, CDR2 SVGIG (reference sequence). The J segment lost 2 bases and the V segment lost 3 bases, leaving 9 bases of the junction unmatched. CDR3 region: CAWRIRGRAHTDTQYF. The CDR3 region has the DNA TGTGCCTGGAGAATCCGCGGGAGGGCCCACACAGATACGCAGTATTTT.

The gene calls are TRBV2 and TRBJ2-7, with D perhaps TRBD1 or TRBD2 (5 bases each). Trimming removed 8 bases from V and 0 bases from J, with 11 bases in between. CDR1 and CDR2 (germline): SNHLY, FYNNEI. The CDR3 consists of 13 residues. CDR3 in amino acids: CASYIGASYEQYF. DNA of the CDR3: TGTGCCAGCTATATCGGGGCCTCCTACGAGCAGTACTTC.

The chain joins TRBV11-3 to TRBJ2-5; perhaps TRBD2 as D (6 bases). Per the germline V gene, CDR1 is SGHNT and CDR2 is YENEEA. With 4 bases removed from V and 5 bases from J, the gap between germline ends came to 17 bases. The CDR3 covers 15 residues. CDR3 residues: CASSSIASVGETQYF. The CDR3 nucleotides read TGTGCCAGCAGCTCCATTGCTAGCGTTGGGGAGACCCAGTACTTC.

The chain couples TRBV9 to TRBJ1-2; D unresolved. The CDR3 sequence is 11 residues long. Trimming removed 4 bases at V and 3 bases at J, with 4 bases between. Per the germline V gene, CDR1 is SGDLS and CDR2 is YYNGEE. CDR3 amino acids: CASSPHYGYTF. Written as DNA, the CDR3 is TGTGCCAGCAGCCCCCACTATGGCTACACCTTC.

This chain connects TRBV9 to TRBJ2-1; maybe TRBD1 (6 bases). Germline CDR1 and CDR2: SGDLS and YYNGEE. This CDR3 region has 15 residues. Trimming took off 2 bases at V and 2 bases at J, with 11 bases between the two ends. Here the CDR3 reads CASSVTTGPYNEQFF. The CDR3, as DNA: TGTGCCAGCAGCGTTACTACAGGGCCCTACAATGAGCAGTTCTTC. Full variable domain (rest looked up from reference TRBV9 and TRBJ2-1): DSGVTQTPKHLITATGQRVTLRCSPRSGDLSVYWYQQSLDQGLQFLIQYYNGEERAKGNILERFSAQQFPDLHSELNLSSLELGDSALYFCASSVTTGPYNEQFFGPGTRLTVL.

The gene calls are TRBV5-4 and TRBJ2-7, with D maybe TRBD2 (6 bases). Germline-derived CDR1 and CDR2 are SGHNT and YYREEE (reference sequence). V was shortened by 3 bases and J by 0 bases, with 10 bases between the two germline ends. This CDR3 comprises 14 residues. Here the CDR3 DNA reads TGTGCCAGCAGCTCATATAGCGGCTCCTACGAGCAGTACTTC. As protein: CASSSYSGSYEQYF.

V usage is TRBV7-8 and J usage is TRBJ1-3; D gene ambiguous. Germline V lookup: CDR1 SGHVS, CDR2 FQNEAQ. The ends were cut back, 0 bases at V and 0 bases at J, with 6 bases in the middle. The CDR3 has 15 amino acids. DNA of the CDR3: TGTGCCAGCAGCTTAGCACAGAGCTCTGGAAACACCATATATTTT. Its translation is CASSLAQSSGNTIYF.

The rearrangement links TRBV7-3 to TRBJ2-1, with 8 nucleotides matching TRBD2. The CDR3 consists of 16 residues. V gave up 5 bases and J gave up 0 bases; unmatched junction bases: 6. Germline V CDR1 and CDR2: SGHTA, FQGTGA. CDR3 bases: TGTGCCAGCAGCGCCGTAGGGACTAGCTCCTACAATGAGCAGTTCTTC. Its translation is CASSAVGTSSYNEQFF.

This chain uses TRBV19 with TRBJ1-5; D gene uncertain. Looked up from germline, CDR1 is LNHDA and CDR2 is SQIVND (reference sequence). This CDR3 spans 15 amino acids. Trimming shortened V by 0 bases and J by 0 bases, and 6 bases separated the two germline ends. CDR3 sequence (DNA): TGTGCCAGTAGTATAGACGGAGATAGCAATCAGCCCCAGCATTTT. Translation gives CASSIDGDSNQPQHF.

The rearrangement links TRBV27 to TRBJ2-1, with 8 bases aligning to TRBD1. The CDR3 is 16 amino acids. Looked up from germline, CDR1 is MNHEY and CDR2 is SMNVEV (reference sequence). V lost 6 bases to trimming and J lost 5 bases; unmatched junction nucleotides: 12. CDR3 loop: CASRLRSGQGDNEQFF. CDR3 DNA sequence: TGTGCCAGCAGACTACGTTCTGGACAGGGCGACAATGAGCAGTTCTTC.